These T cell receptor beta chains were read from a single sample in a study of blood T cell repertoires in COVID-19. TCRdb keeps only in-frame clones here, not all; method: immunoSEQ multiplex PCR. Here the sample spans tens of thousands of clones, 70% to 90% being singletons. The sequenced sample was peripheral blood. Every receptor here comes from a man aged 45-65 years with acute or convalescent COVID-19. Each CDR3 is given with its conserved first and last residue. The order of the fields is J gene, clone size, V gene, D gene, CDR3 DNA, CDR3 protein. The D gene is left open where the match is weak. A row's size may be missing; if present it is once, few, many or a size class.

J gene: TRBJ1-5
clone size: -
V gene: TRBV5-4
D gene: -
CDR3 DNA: TGTGCCAGCAGCTTGAGCCAGGACAAGAATCAGCCCCAGCATTTT
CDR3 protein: CASSLSQDKNQPQHF

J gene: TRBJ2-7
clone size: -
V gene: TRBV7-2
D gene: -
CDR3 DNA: TGTGCCAGCAGCCGGACGGGGGCTAGCGGTAGCAATGAGCAGTACTTC
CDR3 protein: CASSRTGASGSNEQYF

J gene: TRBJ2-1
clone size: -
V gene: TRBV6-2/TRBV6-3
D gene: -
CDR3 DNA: TGTGCCAGCAGTGGGGGACTTGAGCAGTTCTTC
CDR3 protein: CASSGGLEQFF

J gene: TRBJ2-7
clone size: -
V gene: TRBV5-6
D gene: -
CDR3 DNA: TGTGCCAGCAGCTTGGGGGCAGGGATGCGGGAGCAGTACTTC
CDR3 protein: CASSLGAGMREQYF

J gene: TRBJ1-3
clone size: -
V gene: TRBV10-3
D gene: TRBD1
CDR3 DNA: TGTGCCATCACTCGGGACAGCTCTGGAAACACCATATATTTT
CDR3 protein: CAITRDSSGNTIYF

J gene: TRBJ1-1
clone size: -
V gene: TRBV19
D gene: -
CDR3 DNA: TGTGCCAGTAGTCCCAGTGGACAGATGAACACTGAAGCTTTCTTT
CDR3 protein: CASSPSGQMNTEAFF

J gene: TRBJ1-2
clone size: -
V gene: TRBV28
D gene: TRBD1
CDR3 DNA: TGTGCCAGCAGTAGTGGGGCAGGGGGCGGGTATGGCTACACCTTC
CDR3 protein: CASSSGAGGGYGYTF

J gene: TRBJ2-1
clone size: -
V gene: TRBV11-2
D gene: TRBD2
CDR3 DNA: TGTGCCAGCAGCTTACGGAGCGGGGGGGGCAATGAGCAGTTCTTC
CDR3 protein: CASSLRSGGGNEQFF

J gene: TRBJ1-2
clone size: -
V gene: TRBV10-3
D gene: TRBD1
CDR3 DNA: TGTGCCATCAGACCCGGACAGGGGGGTAGTGGCTACACCTTC
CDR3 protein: CAIRPGQGGSGYTF

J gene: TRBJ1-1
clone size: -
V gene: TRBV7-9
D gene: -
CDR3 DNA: TGTGCCAGCAGCTTAGTTACCCCTAGCACTGAAGCTTTCTTT
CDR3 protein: CASSLVTPSTEAFF

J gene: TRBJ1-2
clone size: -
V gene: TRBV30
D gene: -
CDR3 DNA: TGTGCCTGGAGTGTGCCCGGACTAGCTAACTATGGCTACACCTTC
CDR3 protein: CAWSVPGLANYGYTF

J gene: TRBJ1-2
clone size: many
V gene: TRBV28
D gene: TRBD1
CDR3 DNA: TGTGCCAGCAGTTTGTCAACAGGGGGGAACTATGGCTACACCTTC
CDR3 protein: CASSLSTGGNYGYTF

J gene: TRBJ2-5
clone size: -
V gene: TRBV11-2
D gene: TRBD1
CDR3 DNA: TGTGCCAGCAGCTTTGGGCTTATGACAGGGGATCAAGAGACCCAGTACTTC
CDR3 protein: CASSFGLMTGDQETQYF

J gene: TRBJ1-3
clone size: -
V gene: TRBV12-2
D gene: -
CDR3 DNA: TGTGCAAGTCGCCCCTCGAAGGACAGCCGAAACACCATATATTTT
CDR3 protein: CASRPSKDSRNTIYF

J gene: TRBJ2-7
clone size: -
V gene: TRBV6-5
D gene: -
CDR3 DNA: TGTGCCAGCAGTCAACCGAACAGCTACGAGCAGTACTTC
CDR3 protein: CASSQPNSYEQYF

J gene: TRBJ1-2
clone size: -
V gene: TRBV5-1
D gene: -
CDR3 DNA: TGCGCCAGCAGCATCGGGTGGGGGGACTATGGCTACACCTTC
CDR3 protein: CASSIGWGDYGYTF

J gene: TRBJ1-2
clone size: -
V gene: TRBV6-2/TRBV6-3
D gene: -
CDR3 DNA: TGTGCCAGCAGTGGCATCTACTATGGCTACACCTTC
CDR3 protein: CASSGIYYGYTF

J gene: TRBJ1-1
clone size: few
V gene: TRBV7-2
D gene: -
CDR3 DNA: TGTGCCAGCAGCCCCGAGCTGAACACTGAAGCTTTCTTT
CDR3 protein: CASSPELNTEAFF

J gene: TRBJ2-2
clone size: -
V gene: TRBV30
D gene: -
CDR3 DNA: TGTGCCTGGAGTGGGGCGAGCACCGGGGAGCTGTTTTTT
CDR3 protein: CAWSGASTGELFF

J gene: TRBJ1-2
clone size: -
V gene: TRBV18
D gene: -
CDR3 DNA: TGTGCCAGCTCACCCTCCTTAATAGGGGGGGAGGATGGCTACACCTTC
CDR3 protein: CASSPSLIGGEDGYTF

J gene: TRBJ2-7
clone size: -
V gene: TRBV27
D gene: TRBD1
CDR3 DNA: TGTGCCAGCAGTGTGACAGGGAACGAGCAGTACTTC
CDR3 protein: CASSVTGNEQYF

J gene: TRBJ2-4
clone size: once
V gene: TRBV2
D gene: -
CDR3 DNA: TGTGCCAGCAGTGAACAGTCCTCAAACATTCAGTACTTC
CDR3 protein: CASSEQSSNIQYF

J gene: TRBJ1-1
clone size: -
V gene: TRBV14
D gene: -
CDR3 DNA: TGTGCCAGCAGCCAAGGGACTTACACTGAAGCTTTCTTT
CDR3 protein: CASSQGTYTEAFF

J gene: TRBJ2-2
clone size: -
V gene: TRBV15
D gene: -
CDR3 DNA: TGTGCCACCAGCAGAGCACAACATGGGGGGGCCCGAAACACCGGGGAGCTGTTTTTT
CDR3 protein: CATSRAQHGGARNTGELFF

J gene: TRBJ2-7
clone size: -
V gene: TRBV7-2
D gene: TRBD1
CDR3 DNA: TGTGCCAGCAGCAGGGACAGGACCTACGAGCAGTACTTC
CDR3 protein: CASSRDRTYEQYF

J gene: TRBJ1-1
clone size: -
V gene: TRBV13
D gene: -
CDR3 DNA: TGTGCCAGCAGCTCTAGATTAAGGGGGTCAAACACTGAAGCTTTCTTT
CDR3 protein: CASSSRLRGSNTEAFF

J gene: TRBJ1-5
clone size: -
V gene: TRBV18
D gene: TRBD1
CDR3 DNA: TGTGCCAGCTCACCTGGACAGGCCGGCAATCAGCCCCAGCATTTT
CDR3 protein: CASSPGQAGNQPQHF

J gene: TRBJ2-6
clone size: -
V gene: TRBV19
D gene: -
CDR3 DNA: TGTGCCAGTAGCTACAGTCTAACCTCTGGGGCCAACGTCCTGACTTTC
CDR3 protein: CASSYSLTSGANVLTF

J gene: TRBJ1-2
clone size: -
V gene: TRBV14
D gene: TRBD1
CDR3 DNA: TGTGCCAGCAGCGACAGGGGTAGCTATGGCTACACCTTC
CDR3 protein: CASSDRGSYGYTF

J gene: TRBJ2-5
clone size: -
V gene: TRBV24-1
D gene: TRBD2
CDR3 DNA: TGTGCCACCAGTGATTTTGCTAGCGGGAAGGCAGAGACCCAGTACTTC
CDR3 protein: CATSDFASGKAETQYF

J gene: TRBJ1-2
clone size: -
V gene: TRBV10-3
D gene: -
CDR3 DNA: TGTGCCATCAGTGAGTCGTTGTACTTGGGCTACACCTTC
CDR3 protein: CAISESLYLGYTF

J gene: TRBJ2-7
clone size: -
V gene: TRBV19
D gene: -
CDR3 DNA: TGTGCCAGTAGTCCAGGCGTCTCCTACGAGCAGTACTTC
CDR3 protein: CASSPGVSYEQYF

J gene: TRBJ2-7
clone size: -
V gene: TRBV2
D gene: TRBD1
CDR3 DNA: TGTGCCAGCAGAAGGACAGGGGTGGGCTACGAGCAGTACTTC
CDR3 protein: CASRRTGVGYEQYF

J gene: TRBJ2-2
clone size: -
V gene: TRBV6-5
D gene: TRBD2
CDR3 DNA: TGTGCCAGCAACCCAGGCGGGAGGGGGACCGGGGAGCTGTTTTTT
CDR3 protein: CASNPGGRGTGELFF

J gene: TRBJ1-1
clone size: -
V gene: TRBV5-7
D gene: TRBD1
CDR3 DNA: TGTGCCAGCAGCTTGGGGGGCAGGGGGTTGGGCACTGAAGCTTTCTTT
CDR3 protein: CASSLGGRGLGTEAFF

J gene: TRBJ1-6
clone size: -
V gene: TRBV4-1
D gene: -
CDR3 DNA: TGCGCCAGCAGCCAAGTTCCCAGGGGAGAGTATAATTCACCCCTCCACTTT
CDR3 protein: CASSQVPRGEYNSPLHF

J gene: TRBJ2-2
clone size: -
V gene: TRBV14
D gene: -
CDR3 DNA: TGTGCCAGCAGCCCTACGACAGGAACGGCCGGGGAGCTGTTTTTT
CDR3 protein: CASSPTTGTAGELFF

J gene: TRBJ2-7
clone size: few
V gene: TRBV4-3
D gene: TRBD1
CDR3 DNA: TGCGCCAGCAGCCTCGGTTCCGGGACAGGGGGCTACGAGCAGTACTTC
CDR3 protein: CASSLGSGTGGYEQYF

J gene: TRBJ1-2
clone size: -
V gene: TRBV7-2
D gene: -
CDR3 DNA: TGTGCCAGCAGCTATCTCGGGGGGCAAAACTATGGCTACACCTTC
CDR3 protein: CASSYLGGQNYGYTF

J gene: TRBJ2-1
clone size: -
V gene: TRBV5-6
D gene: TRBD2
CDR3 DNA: TGTGCCAGCAGCTTGAAATTGCTAGCGGCCTACAATGAGCAGTTCTTC
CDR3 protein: CASSLKLLAAYNEQFF

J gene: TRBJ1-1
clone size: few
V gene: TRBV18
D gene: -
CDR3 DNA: TGTGCCAGCTCACCGTTGTCAGGTAACACTGAAGCTTTCTTT
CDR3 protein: CASSPLSGNTEAFF

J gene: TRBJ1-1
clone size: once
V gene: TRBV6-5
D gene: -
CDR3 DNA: TGTGCCAGCAGTTACGCCCCCGGGACTGCGAACACTGAAGCTTTCTTT
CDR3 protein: CASSYAPGTANTEAFF